Listed here are 23 T cell receptor beta chains from one sample, sequenced in a study of T cell responses to AZD1222 COVID-19 vaccine. Clones were sequenced by immunoSEQ multiplex PCR, and TCRdb holds only the in-frame ones, with some missing. The sample holds 140,000 or so clones, approximately 89% seen once. The source was peripheral blood, collected 28 days after the second AZD1222 dose. These receptors all come from an adult who received the AZD1222 COVID-19 vaccine.

V usage is TRBV6-5 and J usage is TRBJ2-1; D might be TRBD2 (5 bases). The CDR3 has 15 amino acids. V lost 6 bases, J lost 0 bases, and 12 bases lay in between. Germline assignment: CDR1 MNHEY and CDR2 SVGAGI. The CDR3 protein is CASRALANSYNEQFF. DNA for the CDR3: TGTGCCAGCAGAGCCCTAGCTAACTCCTACAATGAGCAGTTCTTC.

This sequence joins TRBV7-9 and TRBJ2-3; either TRBD1 or TRBD2 may fit D (6 bases each). In germline, CDR1 is SEHNR, CDR2 FQNEAQ (reference sequence). The CDR3 runs 18 residues. Trimming removed 5 bases from V and 2 bases from J, with 23 bases in between. The CDR3 loop reads CASSPGTHARGYTDTQYF. In DNA form, the CDR3 reads TGTGCCAGCAGCCCTGGGACTCACGCCAGGGGTTACACAGATACGCAGTATTTT.

This clone was seen just once. The junction shows a germline mismatch at one end, possibly a read error. This rearrangement joins TRBV30 to TRBJ1-2; D unresolved. The CDR3 extends over 12 amino acids. In germline, CDR1 is GTSNPN, CDR2 SVGIG (reference sequence). DNA for the CDR3: TGTGCCTGGAGCGCGGGGTCGGGTTCCTCTTATTTT. Translation: CAWSAGSGSSYF.

As DNA, the CDR3 is TGTGCCAGCAGTTCAGGAGTTGAAGCTTTCTTT. It encodes CASSSGVEAFF. The chain joins TRBV6-5 to TRBJ1-1; D gene unclear. Germline assignment: CDR1 MNHEY and CDR2 SVGAGI. Trimming removed 4 bases at V and 7 bases at J, with 7 bases between. The CDR3 has 11 residues.

V usage is TRBV7-2 and J usage is TRBJ2-1; D tentatively fits TRBD1 or TRBD2 (5 bases each). CDR1 and CDR2 (germline): SGHTA, FQGNSA. V lost 7 bases and J 2 bases, leaving 18 bases between the germline ends. The CDR3 runs 16 residues. The CDR3 DNA sequence: TGTGCCAGCACCGCAGGGAGCGGAAAGACCTACAATGAGCAGTTCTTC. Translating gives CASTAGSGKTYNEQFF.

Comments on this clone: At one boundary the junction diverges from the germline segment, which might be a read error. This chain joins TRBV6-5 and TRBJ1-1; the D is unclear. This CDR3 has 14 residues. Germline CDR1 reads MNHEY; CDR2 reads SVGAGI. The CDR3 spells CASRYWTEGTEAFF. CDR3 bases: TGTGCCAGCAGATACTGGACGGAGGGTACTGAAGCTTTCTTT.

V and J are TRBV4-3 and TRBJ2-2; the D gene could be TRBD1 or TRBD2 (6 bases each). This CDR3 is built from 12 residues. V lost 7 bases and J lost 7, with 10 bases in between. The germline V gene has CDR1 LGHNA and CDR2 YSLEER. The CDR3, as DNA: TGCGCCAGCAAGGGGGGTGACGGGGAGCTGTTTTTT. This codes for CASKGGDGELFF.

This chain uses TRBV28 with TRBJ2-7, with D tentatively TRBD2 (7 bases). CDR1 is MDHEN and CDR2 is SYDVKM in the germline V gene. The CDR3 extends over 15 amino acids. V lost 8 bases and J lost 6, with 23 bases in between. CDR3 coding DNA: TGTGCCAGCGGACCTTTGGGGGGGCGCTTCTCCGAGCAGTACTTC. Amino acid sequence: CASGPLGGRFSEQYF. The entire variable domain, with the rest obtained from reference TRBV28 and TRBJ2-7, is as follows: DVKVTQSSRYLVKRTGEKVFLECVQDMDHENMFWYRQDPGLGLRLIYFSYDVKMKEKGDIPEGYSVSREKKERFSLILESASTNQTSMYLCASGPLGGRFSEQYFGPGTRLTVT.

The gene calls are TRBV6-2 or TRBV6-3 and TRBJ1-2; possible D gene TRBD1, 5 bases. V lost 2 bases, J lost 10 bases, and 20 bases lay in between. Germline lookup yields CDR1 MNHEY and CDR2 SVGEGT. This CDR3 has 15 residues. The CDR3 DNA sequence: TGTGCCAGCAGTTACCCCCGGGGCAGCCATCCCCACTACACCTTC. Its translation is CASSYPRGSHPHYTF.

The chain combines TRBV28 with TRBJ1-2; D is possibly TRBD1 (5 bases). The germline CDR1 and CDR2 sequences are MDHEN and SYDVKM. This CDR3 comprises 13 residues. V was cut by 3 bases and J by 4 bases, with 9 bases left in between. As DNA, the CDR3 is TGTGCCAGCAGTTTCTCGGGGGTCTATGGCTACACCTTC. Amino acids: CASSFSGVYGYTF.

The V and J genes are TRBV20-1 and TRBJ1-2; D gene uncertain. From germline, CDR1 is DFQATT and CDR2 SNEGSKA (reference sequence). The CDR3 runs 11 residues. V was shortened by 0 bases and J by 7 bases, with 6 bases between the two germline ends. This CDR3 reads CSARDQLGYTF. The DNA of the CDR3 is TGCAGTGCTAGAGATCAGCTTGGCTACACCTTC.

The chain carries TRBV4-3 and TRBJ1-2, with D perhaps TRBD1 (5 bases). Trimming stripped 0 bases from V and 8 bases from J, with 10 bases between. Per the germline V gene, CDR1 is LGHNA and CDR2 is YSLEER. The CDR3 is made up of 13 amino acids. The CDR3 loop reads CASSQDLQAGYTF. CDR3 DNA sequence: TGCGCCAGCAGCCAAGATTTACAGGCCGGCTACACCTTC.

V gene TRBV4-1 combines with J gene TRBJ2-1; 11 nucleotides agree with TRBD2. There are 13 residues in the CDR3. Germline V gene lookup returns CDR1 MGHRA and CDR2 YSYEKL. V was clipped by 6 bases and J by 10 bases; unmatched bases: 5. CDR3 nucleotide sequence: TGCGCCAGCAGGGGACTAGCGGCAAGCGAGCAGTTCTTC. This gives the protein CASRGLAASEQFF.

The chain combines TRBV3-1 (or the pseudogene TRBV3-2) with TRBJ2-5; D perhaps matches TRBD2 (7 bases). This CDR3 spans 14 amino acids. CDR1 is LGHDT, CDR2 YNNKEL, per germline (reference sequence). Trimming stripped 5 bases from V and 5 bases from J, with 15 bases between. CDR3 DNA: TGTGCCAGCAGCGGCCGGGGGGCCGGGGAGACCCAGTACTTC. As protein: CASSGRGAGETQYF.

Turning to this clone: This sample also contains other DNA sequences that code for the same CDR3. This rearrangement joins TRBV5-6 to TRBJ2-7; possible D gene TRBD1, 6 bases. Per the germline V gene, CDR1 is SGHDT and CDR2 is YYEEEE. Trimming removed 0 bases at V and 6 bases at J, with 7 bases between. The CDR3 sequence is 12 residues long. The CDR3 DNA reads as TGTGCCAGCAGCTTGGGAGGGGGCGAGCAGTACTTC. Encoded protein: CASSLGGGEQYF.

The chain joins TRBV10-3 to TRBJ2-6, with 10 nucleotides matching TRBD2. Unmatched junction bases numbered 5, after V lost 6 bases and J lost 0 bases. This CDR3 contains 17 residues. Germline CDR1 ENHRY, CDR2 SYGVKD. The CDR3 sequence is CAISGTSARSGANVLTF. The CDR3 bases are TGTGCCATCAGCGGGACTAGCGCTCGCTCTGGGGCCAACGTCCTGACTTTC.

The chain carries TRBV18 and TRBJ2-2, with D unclear. The CDR3 runs 16 residues. With 5 bases removed from V and 0 bases from J, the gap between germline ends came to 13 bases. Germline V gene sequence: CDR1 KGHSH, CDR2 LQKENI. CDR3 sequence: CASSTEAWANTGELFF. The CDR3, as DNA: TGTGCCAGCTCAACGGAAGCCTGGGCGAACACCGGGGAGCTGTTTTTT.

The chain combines TRBV19 with TRBJ1-2; D gene unclear. Germline lookup yields CDR1 LNHDA and CDR2 SQIVND (reference sequence). The CDR3 is 12 residues long. Trimming took 5 bases from V and 8 from J, leaving 12 bases between them. The DNA for the CDR3 is TGTGCCAGTAGTGTGGAAAGCACGGGCTACACCTTC. Translating gives CASSVESTGYTF.

The genes are TRBV6-5 and TRBJ2-7; 9 bases line up with TRBD2. CDR3 size: 14 residues. The V gene end was trimmed by 4 bases and the J gene end by 7 bases; junction bases not matched to a gene: 8. The germline gives CDR1 MNHEY, CDR2 SVGAGI. CDR3 nucleotide sequence: TGTGCCAGCAGTTTGACTAGCGGCGCGAGAGAGCAGTACTTC. Its translation is CASSLTSGAREQYF.

The V and J genes are TRBV5-5 and TRBJ1-2; D not certain. This CDR3 has 13 amino acids. Germline assignment: CDR1 SGHKS and CDR2 YYEKEE (reference sequence). V was clipped by 1 base and J by 5 bases, with 9 bases between them. For the CDR3, the DNA is TGTGCCAGCAGCTTGTTGGCAGCATATGGCTACACCTTC. Translation gives CASSLLAAYGYTF.

The chain recombines TRBV21-1 with TRBJ1-2; the listed D gene, TRBD1, was not tested against the DNA. TRBV21-1 counts as a pseudogene. CDR3 length: 17 residues. As DNA, the CDR3 is TGTGCCAGCAGCACGTTGAACAGGGGGCAATCTAACTATGGCTACACCTTC. Its translation is CASSTLNRGQSNYGYTF.

The J gene is TRBJ2-2, the V gene TRBV27; TRBD1 matches at 7 bases. Per the germline V gene, CDR1 is MNHEY and CDR2 is SMNVEV (reference sequence). The junction had 7 bases not matched to a gene; V was cut back by 5 bases and J by 4 bases. The CDR3 is 15 amino acids. This CDR3 reads CASSMTGTVTGELFF. CDR3 sequence (DNA): TGTGCCAGCAGTATGACCGGGACAGTCACCGGGGAGCTGTTTTTT.

This clone has a handful of counts. Other DNA sequences within the sample encode an identical CDR3. V and J are TRBV13 and TRBJ2-1; D uncertain. This CDR3 spans 14 amino acids. CDR1 is PRHDT and CDR2 is FYEKMQ in the germline V gene (reference sequence). V dropped 0 bases and J dropped 4 bases, with 7 bases sitting between them. CDR3 bases: TGTGCCAGCAGCTTAGGCCTAGGGTACAATGAGCAGTTCTTC. Translation: CASSLGLGYNEQFF.